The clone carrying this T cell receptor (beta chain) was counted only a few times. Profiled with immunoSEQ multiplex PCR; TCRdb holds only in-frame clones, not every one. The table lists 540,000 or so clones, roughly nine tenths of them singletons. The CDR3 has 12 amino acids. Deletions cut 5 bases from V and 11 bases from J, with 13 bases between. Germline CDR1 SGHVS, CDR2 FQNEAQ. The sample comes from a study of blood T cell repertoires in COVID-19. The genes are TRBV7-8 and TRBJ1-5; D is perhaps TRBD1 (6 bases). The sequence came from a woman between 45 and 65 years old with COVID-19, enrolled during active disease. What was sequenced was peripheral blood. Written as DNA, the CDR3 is TGTGCCAGCAGCGAGGGGGTGCGAGCCCAGCATTTT. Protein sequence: CASSEGVRAQHF.